Listed below are T cell receptor beta chains from one sample, sequenced in a study of blood T cell repertoires in COVID-19. This table comes from immunoSEQ multiplex PCR, and its TCRdb copy is limited to in-frame clones, with some not included. The sample contains about 460,000 clones, 88% of which appear only once. Input material: PBMCs or T cells enriched from blood (not recorded which). These receptors all stem from a woman in her fifties or sixties who had recovered from COVID-19. CDR3s include the opening cysteine and the closing phenylalanine or tryptophan. D genes are given only for firm matches. The size field is filled for only some rows; it gives once, few, many or a size class.

clone_size: NA
v_call: TRBV7-9
d_call: NA
j_call: TRBJ2-7
cdr3_nt: TGTGCCAGCAACAAATTCAGCAGGGGCTCCTACGAGCAGTACTTC
cdr3_aa: CASNKFSRGSYEQYF

clone_size: NA
v_call: TRBV11-3
d_call: NA
j_call: TRBJ1-6
cdr3_nt: TGTGCCAGCAGACCCTCGGGAGCAGGATATAATTCACCCCTCCACTTT
cdr3_aa: CASRPSGAGYNSPLHF

clone_size: NA
v_call: TRBV9
d_call: TRBD1
j_call: TRBJ2-3
cdr3_nt: TGTGCCAGCAGTCAGGGGGCCGATACGCAGTATTTT
cdr3_aa: CASSQGADTQYF

clone_size: NA
v_call: TRBV28
d_call: NA
j_call: TRBJ1-6
cdr3_nt: TGTGCCAGCAGTTCCGGCGACACCAGAAACTCACCCCTCCACTTT
cdr3_aa: CASSSGDTRNSPLHF

clone_size: NA
v_call: TRBV2
d_call: NA
j_call: TRBJ1-2
cdr3_nt: TGTGCCAGACAGCTTTCCTATGGCTACACCTTC
cdr3_aa: CARQLSYGYTF

clone_size: NA
v_call: TRBV5-4
d_call: NA
j_call: TRBJ2-7
cdr3_nt: TGTGCCAGCAACAGACAGGATTCCTCCTACGAGCAGTACTTC
cdr3_aa: CASNRQDSSYEQYF

clone_size: NA
v_call: TRBV5-1
d_call: TRBD2
j_call: TRBJ2-1
cdr3_nt: TGCGCCAGCAGCCTTAGCGGGGGGCTGGGGAATGAGCAGTTCTTC
cdr3_aa: CASSLSGGLGNEQFF

clone_size: NA
v_call: TRBV15
d_call: NA
j_call: TRBJ1-5
cdr3_nt: TGTGCCACCAGCTCCACAGGGAAGTATCAGCCCCAGCATTTT
cdr3_aa: CATSSTGKYQPQHF

clone_size: NA
v_call: TRBV5-1
d_call: TRBD1
j_call: TRBJ2-7
cdr3_nt: TGCGCCAGCAGAACCGCCGGACAGGGTTTAGACGAGCAGTACTTC
cdr3_aa: CASRTAGQGLDEQYF

clone_size: NA
v_call: TRBV30
d_call: NA
j_call: TRBJ1-6
cdr3_nt: TGTGCCTGGAGTGTGAATCCGGTCAGGGCAAAAAGCTCCTATAATTCACCCCTCCACTTT
cdr3_aa: CAWSVNPVRAKSSYNSPLHF

clone_size: NA
v_call: TRBV21-1
d_call: NA
j_call: TRBJ2-6
cdr3_nt: TGTGCCAGCAGCAAACTCGGAGGACAGGACTACTCTGGGGCCAACGTCCTGACTTTC
cdr3_aa: CASSKLGGQDYSGANVLTF

clone_size: NA
v_call: TRBV24-1
d_call: TRBD1
j_call: TRBJ1-2
cdr3_nt: TGTGCCACCAGTGAAGAGAGACAGGGTATCGGCTACACCTTC
cdr3_aa: CATSEERQGIGYTF

clone_size: many
v_call: TRBV11-3
d_call: TRBD2
j_call: TRBJ2-2
cdr3_nt: TGTGCCAGCAGCCGCCCCACTGGCGGGGGCACCGGGGAGCTGTTTTTT
cdr3_aa: CASSRPTGGGTGELFF

clone_size: NA
v_call: TRBV4-1
d_call: NA
j_call: TRBJ2-3
cdr3_nt: TGCGCCAGCAGCCAGGACCAGCGGGCTACGCAGTATTTT
cdr3_aa: CASSQDQRATQYF

clone_size: NA
v_call: TRBV2
d_call: TRBD1
j_call: TRBJ2-5
cdr3_nt: TGTGCCATCACACTCGGGACAGGACAAGAGACCCAGTACTTC
cdr3_aa: CAITLGTGQETQYF

clone_size: NA
v_call: TRBV4-1
d_call: NA
j_call: TRBJ1-4
cdr3_nt: TGCGCCAGCAGCCGGACGGGGGAAAAACTGTTTTTT
cdr3_aa: CASSRTGEKLFF

clone_size: many
v_call: TRBV6-5
d_call: TRBD1
j_call: TRBJ1-2
cdr3_nt: TGTGCCAGCACCAGGACAGGGGGCGGCTACACCTTC
cdr3_aa: CASTRTGGGYTF

clone_size: few
v_call: TRBV20-1
d_call: NA
j_call: TRBJ1-5
cdr3_nt: TGCAGTGCTAGTGTAGATAGCAATCAGCCCCAGCATTTT
cdr3_aa: CSASVDSNQPQHF

clone_size: NA
v_call: TRBV2
d_call: NA
j_call: TRBJ2-1
cdr3_nt: TGTGCCATCCCGGACAGGGAGGGGGTCAATGAGCAGTTCTTC
cdr3_aa: CAIPDREGVNEQFF

clone_size: once
v_call: TRBV7-2
d_call: NA
j_call: TRBJ2-2
cdr3_nt: TGTGCCAGCAGCTTAGTTGCGGGGCCGAACACCGGGGAGCTGTTTTTT
cdr3_aa: CASSLVAGPNTGELFF

clone_size: NA
v_call: TRBV3-1/TRBV3-2
d_call: NA
j_call: TRBJ2-1
cdr3_nt: TGTGCCAGCAGCCAACTAGCGTCGTACAATGAGCAGTTCTTC
cdr3_aa: CASSQLASYNEQFF

clone_size: NA
v_call: TRBV6-5
d_call: NA
j_call: TRBJ2-1
cdr3_nt: TGTGCCAGCAGTTATGCGTCGAGCTCCTACAATGAGCAGTTCTTC
cdr3_aa: CASSYASSSYNEQFF

clone_size: NA
v_call: TRBV12-5
d_call: NA
j_call: TRBJ2-3
cdr3_nt: TGTGCTAGTGGTCAAAGACGGACTCGTGACACAGATACGCAGTATTTT
cdr3_aa: CASGQRRTRDTDTQYF

clone_size: NA
v_call: TRBV7-2
d_call: NA
j_call: TRBJ1-3
cdr3_nt: TGTGCCAGCAGCCCAGCGGGCGGTCATGGAAACACCATATATTTT
cdr3_aa: CASSPAGGHGNTIYF

clone_size: NA
v_call: TRBV2
d_call: NA
j_call: TRBJ1-5
cdr3_nt: TGTGCCAGCAGATCCCGAGGTCTTAACAATCAGCCCCAGCATTTT
cdr3_aa: CASRSRGLNNQPQHF

clone_size: once
v_call: TRBV5-6
d_call: NA
j_call: TRBJ1-6
cdr3_nt: TGTGCCAGCACCAGGGGAAGCTCCTATAATTCACCCCTCCACTTT
cdr3_aa: CASTRGSSYNSPLHF

clone_size: NA
v_call: TRBV7-7
d_call: TRBD1
j_call: TRBJ2-5
cdr3_nt: TGTGCTAGCAGCCCGGGACAGGGTAACCAAGAGACCCAGTACTTC
cdr3_aa: CASSPGQGNQETQYF

clone_size: NA
v_call: TRBV5-4
d_call: NA
j_call: TRBJ1-1
cdr3_nt: TGTGCCAGCAGCCCGGGGGTGGGGGATGAAGCTTTCTTT
cdr3_aa: CASSPGVGDEAFF

clone_size: NA
v_call: TRBV18
d_call: TRBD1
j_call: TRBJ1-1
cdr3_nt: TGTGCCAGCTCACCAGGCAGGGGGGCTGGGACTGAAGCTTTCTTT
cdr3_aa: CASSPGRGAGTEAFF

clone_size: NA
v_call: TRBV18
d_call: NA
j_call: TRBJ1-1
cdr3_nt: TGTGCCAGCTCACCTGGGAGGAACACTGAAGCTTTCTTT
cdr3_aa: CASSPGRNTEAFF

clone_size: NA
v_call: TRBV12-3/TRBV12-4
d_call: NA
j_call: TRBJ1-5
cdr3_nt: TGTGCCAGCAGCTTTTATAGCAATCAGCCCCAGCATTTT
cdr3_aa: CASSFYSNQPQHF

clone_size: NA
v_call: TRBV14
d_call: NA
j_call: TRBJ2-7
cdr3_nt: TGTGCCAGCAGCCAAGCCCCGGGTTTTCCCTACGAGCAGTACTTC
cdr3_aa: CASSQAPGFPYEQYF

clone_size: NA
v_call: TRBV27
d_call: TRBD1
j_call: TRBJ1-2
cdr3_nt: TGTGCCGTTTACAGGGGGGGAAGGGGCTACACCTTC
cdr3_aa: CAVYRGGRGYTF

clone_size: NA
v_call: TRBV7-9
d_call: NA
j_call: TRBJ2-7
cdr3_nt: TGTGCCAGCAGCCCCGTGGGGGGCTACGAGCAGTACTTC
cdr3_aa: CASSPVGGYEQYF

clone_size: NA
v_call: TRBV7-6
d_call: NA
j_call: TRBJ1-1
cdr3_nt: TGTGCCAGCAGTCTTACCCAGTGTAACACTGAAGCTTTCTTT
cdr3_aa: CASSLTQCNTEAFF

clone_size: NA
v_call: TRBV2
d_call: TRBD1
j_call: TRBJ1-6
cdr3_nt: TGTGCCATCGGGGGGACAGGTTATACCAATTCACCCCTCCACTTT
cdr3_aa: CAIGGTGYTNSPLHF

clone_size: NA
v_call: TRBV2
d_call: NA
j_call: TRBJ2-1
cdr3_nt: TGTGCCAGCATAAGTCAGGGAAGTGGCAATGAGCAGTTCTTC
cdr3_aa: CASISQGSGNEQFF

clone_size: NA
v_call: TRBV5-1
d_call: NA
j_call: TRBJ1-2
cdr3_nt: TGCGCCAGCAGAAGTACAGGGAGTAACTATGGCTACACCTTC
cdr3_aa: CASRSTGSNYGYTF

clone_size: NA
v_call: TRBV5-6
d_call: TRBD1
j_call: TRBJ1-2
cdr3_nt: TGTGCCAGCAGTCGACAGGGGAATAACTATGGCTACACCTTC
cdr3_aa: CASSRQGNNYGYTF

clone_size: NA
v_call: TRBV10-2
d_call: NA
j_call: TRBJ1-5
cdr3_nt: TGCGCCAGTTCCAGGGAAGGAAGCAATCAGCCCCAGCATTTT
cdr3_aa: CASSREGSNQPQHF

clone_size: NA
v_call: TRBV12-5
d_call: NA
j_call: TRBJ2-6
cdr3_nt: TGTGCTAGTGGTTTGTCAGGGGGGTCTGGGGCCAACGTCCTGACTTTC
cdr3_aa: CASGLSGGSGANVLTF

clone_size: few
v_call: TRBV12-3/TRBV12-4
d_call: NA
j_call: TRBJ1-1
cdr3_nt: TGTGCCAGCAGTTCTTACTCGGGAGGGGCTTTCTTT
cdr3_aa: CASSSYSGGAFF

clone_size: NA
v_call: TRBV2
d_call: NA
j_call: TRBJ1-6
cdr3_nt: TGTGCCAGCAGTGTTCAGGGAACCATTCTAAATTCACCCCTCCACTTT
cdr3_aa: CASSVQGTILNSPLHF

clone_size: NA
v_call: TRBV19
d_call: NA
j_call: TRBJ2-7
cdr3_nt: TGTGCCAGTAGTATACTGGACAAAGACGAGCAGTACTTC
cdr3_aa: CASSILDKDEQYF

clone_size: NA
v_call: TRBV5-1
d_call: TRBD1
j_call: TRBJ2-3
cdr3_nt: TGCGCCAGCAGCTGGACAGGGGGAAGGGCGGATACGCAGTATTTT
cdr3_aa: CASSWTGGRADTQYF

clone_size: NA
v_call: TRBV7-2
d_call: TRBD1
j_call: TRBJ1-6
cdr3_nt: TGTGCCAGCAGCTTATTACAGGGGCAATCACCCCTCCACTTT
cdr3_aa: CASSLLQGQSPLHF

clone_size: NA
v_call: TRBV10-3
d_call: NA
j_call: TRBJ1-4
cdr3_nt: TGTGCCATCAGTGTAGGGGAAGGAGAAAAACTGTTTTTT
cdr3_aa: CAISVGEGEKLFF

clone_size: NA
v_call: TRBV2
d_call: NA
j_call: TRBJ2-3
cdr3_nt: TGTGCCAGCAGTGTGGGTGGGGGGACAGATACGCAGTATTTT
cdr3_aa: CASSVGGGTDTQYF